The clone carrying this T cell receptor beta chain was observed at least ten times. The target antigen is unknown. TCRdb re-called the 5' RACE reads through MiXCR, storing one row per CDR3 protein. The sample includes under 400,000 distinct CDR3 sequences, around 9.7% seen only once; the top ten take 8% to 9.5%. The data derive from a study of identical twins. Study-wide findings and caveats: In zero-insertion analyses, partial confounding could arise from invariant MAIT and iNKT cells. The study reached conclusions through statistical analysis that was cross-sectional, not following the same donors. Insertion counts were lower in abundant cord blood beta clonotypes, a trend that memory repertoires did not show.

V shed 8 bases and J shed 6 bases, with 13 bases lying between them. The CDR3 sequence is 12 residues long. Germline CDR1 and CDR2: SQVTM and ANQGSEA. The rearrangement uses TRBV29-1 and TRBJ2-2; D gene uncertain. This clonotype was sampled from a woman between 50 and 59 years old in good health. Input material: naive T cells sorted from blood. DNA of the CDR3: TGCAGCCACACCGTGGGGTCCGGGGAGCTGTTTTTT. It codes for CSHTVGSGELFF.